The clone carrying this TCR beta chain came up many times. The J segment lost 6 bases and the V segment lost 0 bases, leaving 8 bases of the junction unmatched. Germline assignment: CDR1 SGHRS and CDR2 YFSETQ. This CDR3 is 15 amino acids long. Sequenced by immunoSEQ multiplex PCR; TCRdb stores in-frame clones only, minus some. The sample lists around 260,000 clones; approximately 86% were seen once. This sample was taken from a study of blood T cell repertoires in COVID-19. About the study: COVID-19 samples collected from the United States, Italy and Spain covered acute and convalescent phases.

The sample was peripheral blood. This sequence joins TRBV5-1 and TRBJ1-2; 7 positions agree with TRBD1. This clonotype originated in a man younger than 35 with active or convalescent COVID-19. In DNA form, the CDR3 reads TGCGCCAGCAGCTTGGCCTTGAACAGGGGACATGGCTACACCTTC. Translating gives CASSLALNRGHGYTF. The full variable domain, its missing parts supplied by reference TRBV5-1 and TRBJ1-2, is KAGVTQTPRYLIKTRGQQVTLSCSPISGHRSVSWYQQTPGQGLQFLFEYFSETQRNKGNFPGRFSGRQFSNSRSEMNVSTLELGDSALYLCASSLALNRGHGYTFGSGTRLTVV.